This T cell receptor (beta chain) was sequenced for a study of cytomegalovirus exposure and HLA in healthy donors. General study findings and limits: Most TCRs appeared rarely, but some public TCRs recurred in many donors.

These donors were members of the approximately 120-subject validation cohort, a group separate from the roughly 670-subject first cohort. Trimming stripped 5 bases from V and 4 bases from J, with 8 bases between. This CDR3 is built from 13 residues. The germline V gene encodes CDR1 MNHEY and CDR2 SMNVEV (reference sequence). Produced via immunoSEQ multiplex PCR; TCRdb's table is partial and in-frame only. The sample records some 240,000 clones, 75% to 90% being singletons. This clone was observed a handful of times. Its matching antigen is unknown. Sequencing was done on a sample of PBMCs. The V and J genes are TRBV27 and TRBJ1-4; no clear D. The receptor was derived from a woman under 30 in good health and CMV-seronegative. CDR3 nucleotide sequence: TGTGCCAGCAGTCCATCGTATAATGAAAAACTGTTTTTT. Amino acid sequence: CASSPSYNEKLFF.